These 30 T cell receptor beta chains were all obtained from the same sample, sequenced in a study of blood T cell repertoires in COVID-19. Using immunoSEQ multiplex PCR, the repertoire was profiled, and TCRdb retains in-frame clones only, with some absent. The table includes 43,000 or so clones, over 70% detected once. The sequenced sample was peripheral blood. The receptors shown here come from a woman aged 55-70 years with acute or convalescent COVID-19.

This clone was seen only once. The genes are TRBV27 and TRBJ2-6; 7 nucleotides agree with TRBD1. V gave up 4 bases and J gave up 7 bases; unmatched junction bases: 4. This CDR3 is built from 14 residues. Germline CDR1 and CDR2: MNHEY and SMNVEV (reference sequence). The CDR3 here is CASSSYRGANVLTF. In nucleotides, the CDR3 is TGTGCCAGCAGTTCTTACAGGGGAGCCAACGTCCTGACTTTC. Complete variable domain (other parts from reference TRBV27 and TRBJ2-6): EAQVTQNPRYLITVTGKKLTVTCSQNMNHEYMSWYRQDPGLGLRQIYYSMNVEVTDKGDVPEGYKVSRKEKRNFPLILESPSPNQTSLYFCASSSYRGANVLTFGAGSRLTVL.

V gene TRBV30 combines with J gene TRBJ2-6; tentatively, D is TRBD2 (6 bases). Per germline, CDR1 GTSNPN and CDR2 SVGIG (reference sequence). V gave up 0 bases and J gave up 4 bases, with 13 bases separating them. The CDR3 runs to 16 residues. This CDR3 reads CAWSVQGGAGANVLTF. For the CDR3, the DNA is TGTGCCTGGAGTGTGCAGGGAGGAGCGGGGGCCAACGTCCTGACTTTC.

The chain joins TRBV19 to TRBJ1-2; D might be TRBD1 (6 bases). The CDR3 has 11 amino acids. Trimming took off 9 bases at V and 8 bases at J, with 13 bases between the two ends. Germline V gene data show CDR1 as LNHDA and CDR2 as SQIVND (reference sequence). CDR3 amino acids: CASISGVGYTF. The CDR3 region has the DNA TGTGCCAGCATCTCAGGGGTAGGCTACACCTTC.

The chain links TRBV14 to TRBJ1-2, with D possibly matching TRBD1 (5 bases). The CDR3 extends over 13 amino acids. CDR1 and CDR2 from the germline V gene are SGHDN and FVKESK. The germline V and J ends were trimmed by 4 bases and 6 bases, with 12 bases remaining between them. The CDR3 here is CASSLQPGDGYTF. In DNA form, the CDR3 reads TGTGCCAGCAGCCTCCAGCCGGGGGATGGCTACACCTTC.

The chain uses TRBV6-5 and TRBJ2-5; no definite D call. This CDR3 has 14 amino acids. The germline V gene has CDR1 MNHEY and CDR2 SVGAGI. Trimming removed 0 bases at V and 5 bases at J, with 10 bases between. The CDR3 bases are TGTGCCAGCAGTTACTCGCATGCGGAGGAGACCCAGTACTTC. It specifies CASSYSHAEETQYF.

The chain combines TRBV2 with TRBJ2-5; TRBD1 aligns across 7 bases. The CDR3 sequence is 19 residues long. Losses at the gene ends were 3 bases for V and 1 base for J; bases not matched to a gene: 17. CDR1 is SNHLY, CDR2 FYNNEI, per germline. The CDR3 loop reads CASSDARDSPGSPQETQYF. DNA for the CDR3: TGTGCCAGCAGTGATGCCCGGGACAGTCCAGGCAGTCCCCAAGAGACCCAGTACTTC. Full variable domain (outside the CDR3, taken from reference TRBV2 and TRBJ2-5): EPEVTQTPSHQVTQMGQEVILRCVPISNHLYFYWYRQILGQKVEFLVSFYNNEISEKSEIFDDQFSVERPDGSNFTLKIRSTKLEDSAMYFCASSDARDSPGSPQETQYFGPGTRLLVL.

The rearrangement links TRBV5-1 to TRBJ2-2; D may be TRBD1 (6 bases). The germline CDR1 and CDR2 sequences are SGHRS and YFSETQ. V was shortened by 6 bases and J by 5 bases, with 8 bases between the two germline ends. The CDR3 totals 12 residues. This CDR3 is CASTTGTGELFF. CDR3 coding DNA: TGCGCCAGCACTACAGGGACCGGGGAGCTGTTTTTT. The full variable domain, its missing parts supplied by reference TRBV5-1 and TRBJ2-2, is KAGVTQTPRYLIKTRGQQVTLSCSPISGHRSVSWYQQTPGQGLQFLFEYFSETQRNKGNFPGRFSGRQFSNSRSEMNVSTLELGDSALYLCASTTGTGELFFGEGSRLTVL.

The chain links TRBV6-1 to TRBJ1-1; 10 bases align to TRBD1. Germline V gene sequence: CDR1 MNHNS, CDR2 SASEGT. Trimming cost V 3 bases and J 10 bases; bases outside gene matches: 5. This CDR3 comprises 13 residues. CDR3 sequence (DNA): TGTGCCAGCAGTGAGGGACAGGGGACGCCAGCTTTCTTT. It is translated as CASSEGQGTPAFF.

The rearrangement joins TRBV9 to TRBJ2-1, with no clear D. Trimming shortened V by 0 bases and J by 10 bases, and 14 bases separated the two germline ends. The CDR3 extends over 14 amino acids. CDR1 is SGDLS, CDR2 YYNGEE, per germline. CDR3 region: CASSVGEMAREQFF. The CDR3 nucleotides read TGTGCCAGCAGCGTAGGAGAGATGGCTAGGGAGCAGTTCTTC.

V and J are TRBV2 and TRBJ1-3; possible D gene TRBD1, 5 bases. Germline CDR1 reads SNHLY; CDR2 reads FYNNEI. The CDR3 loop spans 15 amino acids. V shed 5 bases and J shed 6 bases, with 17 bases lying between them. CDR3 bases: TGTGCCAGCAGTCTCCGTACAGGCGCTGCAAACACCATATATTTT. The encoded protein is CASSLRTGAANTIYF.

The rearrangement joins TRBV18 to TRBJ2-1; 7 nucleotides agree with TRBD1. CDR1 is KGHSH and CDR2 is LQKENI in the germline V gene. The CDR3 contains 14 residues. The ends lost 3 bases at V and 8 bases at J; junction bases unmatched: 7. CDR3 bases: TGTGCCAGCTCACCTGACCAGGGGGTTGATGAGCAGTTCTTC. This codes for CASSPDQGVDEQFF.

The V call is TRBV6-6, the J call TRBJ1-6; TRBD1 agrees at 7 bases. This CDR3 spans 14 amino acids. Germline V gene data show CDR1 as MNHNY and CDR2 as SVGAGI (reference sequence). Trimming took 5 bases from V and 8 from J; bases not matched to a gene: 6. The CDR3 nucleotides are TGTGCCAGCAGTCGACAGGGAAGGGATTCACCCCTCCACTTT. It yields the protein CASSRQGRDSPLHF.

The chain uses TRBV6-5 and TRBJ2-5, with D possibly being TRBD2 (7 bases). V was cut by 4 bases and J by 4 bases, with 16 bases left in between. The CDR3 runs 15 residues. Per germline, CDR1 MNHEY and CDR2 SVGAGI. CDR3 amino acids: CASSLGGATGETQYF. DNA for the CDR3: TGTGCCAGCAGTTTAGGGGGGGCCACAGGAGAGACCCAGTACTTC.

This clone appeared once. This sequence joins TRBV19 and TRBJ2-2, with 9 bases that match TRBD1. The CDR3 contains 16 residues. With V trimmed by 6 bases and J by 2 bases, 7 bases remained unmatched. Per germline, CDR1 LNHDA and CDR2 SQIVND (reference sequence). The CDR3 is CASRDRGLPNTGELFF. The CDR3 DNA reads as TGTGCCAGTAGGGACAGGGGACTCCCAAACACCGGGGAGCTGTTTTTT.

This clone was seen only a few times. The chain is built from TRBV19 and TRBJ1-1; D is uncertain. Germline V gene lookup returns CDR1 LNHDA and CDR2 SQIVND (reference sequence). The CDR3 runs to 15 residues. V dropped 0 bases and J dropped 1 base, with 9 bases sitting between them. The CDR3 sequence: CASSIDLSRNTEAFF. CDR3 sequence (DNA): TGTGCCAGTAGTATAGATTTGAGCCGGAACACTGAAGCTTTCTTT.

This clone appeared a single time. The rearrangement uses TRBV24-1 and TRBJ2-1; 9 nucleotides line up with TRBD1. Germline assignment: CDR1 KGHDR and CDR2 SFDVKD. With V trimmed by 4 bases and J by 5 bases, 5 bases remained unmatched. The CDR3 totals 15 residues. CDR3 loop: CATSDRQGENNEQFF. The CDR3 nucleotides are TGTGCCACCAGTGACCGACAGGGGGAGAACAATGAGCAGTTCTTC.

The chain has TRBV24-1 and TRBJ2-5, with a weak D call TRBD2 (6 bases). The CDR3 is 15 amino acids. With 1 base removed from V and 2 bases from J, the gap between germline ends came to 10 bases. Germline values: CDR1 KGHDR, CDR2 SFDVKD. The CDR3 is CATSDFLADQETQYF. As DNA, the CDR3 is TGTGCCACCAGTGATTTCTTAGCGGATCAAGAGACCCAGTACTTC.

This rearrangement joins TRBV4-2 to TRBJ1-1, with TRBD1 matching 7 bases. The J segment lost 0 bases and the V segment lost 1 base, leaving 5 bases of the junction unmatched. The CDR3 has 16 amino acids. The germline gives CDR1 LGHNA, CDR2 YNFKEQ. In DNA form, the CDR3 reads TGTGCCAGCAGCCAAGGCACAGGGGCCATGAACACTGAAGCTTTCTTT. Its protein product is CASSQGTGAMNTEAFF.

This chain uses TRBV6-5 with TRBJ1-5; TRBD1 is a possible D gene (6 bases). The germline V gene has CDR1 MNHEY and CDR2 SVGAGI. The CDR3 runs 14 residues. V shed 4 bases and J shed 3 bases, with 10 bases lying between them. CDR3 DNA sequence: TGTGCCAGCAGTTCACAGGGAAACAATCAGCCCCAGCATTTT. Translated: CASSSQGNNQPQHF.

The gene calls are TRBV7-9 and TRBJ1-2; D unclear. The CDR3 is 13 residues long. Germline values: CDR1 SEHNR, CDR2 FQNEAQ (reference sequence). V was clipped by 6 bases and J by 6 bases, with 14 bases between them. Written as DNA, the CDR3 is TGTGCCAGCAGTTCGAGGCAGTCGGATGGCTACACCTTC. Protein product: CASSSRQSDGYTF. The variable domain in full, with the rest retrieved from reference TRBV7-9 and TRBJ1-2, is DTGVSQNPRHKITKRGQNVTFRCDPISEHNRLYWYRQTLGQGPEFLTYFQNEAQLEKSRLLSDRFSAERPKGSFSTLEIQRTEQGDSAMYLCASSSRQSDGYTFGSGTRLTVV.

This clone was recorded once. The gene calls are TRBV9 and TRBJ1-3, with 10 nucleotides matching TRBD1. Germline V gene data show CDR1 as SGDLS and CDR2 as YYNGEE. This CDR3 has 17 amino acids. The V gene end was trimmed by 0 bases and the J gene end by 0 bases; junction bases not matched to a gene: 3. The CDR3 reads CASSVEGQGLSGNTIYF. The DNA for the CDR3 is TGTGCCAGCAGCGTAGAGGGACAGGGGCTCTCTGGAAACACCATATATTTT.

This clone was picked up one time. The chain combines TRBV7-2 with TRBJ2-3; D is unclear. CDR3 size: 12 residues. Deletions cut 8 bases from V and 5 bases from J, with 11 bases between. Germline V gene data show CDR1 as SGHTA and CDR2 as FQGNSA. CDR3 DNA sequence: TGTGCCAGCTCCCCGGGTGGAGATACGCAGTATTTT. Translation gives CASSPGGDTQYF.

The V and J genes are TRBV6-1 and TRBJ1-1; D gene ambiguous. V was cut by 4 bases and J by 5 bases, with 2 bases left in between. Germline CDR1 MNHNS, CDR2 SASEGT. The CDR3 has 10 residues. This chain's CDR3 is CASSVTEAFF. CDR3 bases: TGTGCCAGCAGTGTAACTGAAGCTTTCTTT.

The chain combines TRBV9 with TRBJ2-1; 10 nucleotides match TRBD1. The V gene's germline CDR1 is SGDLS and CDR2 YYNGEE. There are 15 residues in the CDR3. V lost 5 bases, J lost 4 bases, and 6 bases stayed unmatched. This CDR3 is CASRGPGQGYNEQFF. CDR3 bases: TGTGCCAGCAGGGGCCCGGGACAGGGGTACAATGAGCAGTTCTTC.

This CDR3 is CASSWTGTAYGYTF. The CDR3 region has the DNA TGTGCCAGCAGCTGGACCGGGACAGCCTATGGCTACACCTTC. The chain recombines TRBV5-4 with TRBJ1-2; 7 nucleotides align to TRBD1. CDR1 is SGHNT, CDR2 YYREEE, per germline (reference sequence). The CDR3 sequence is 14 residues long. The J segment lost 4 bases and the V segment lost 3 bases, leaving 6 bases of the junction unmatched.

This clone was observed a single time. The chain employs TRBV7-2 and TRBJ1-6; D is possibly TRBD1 (5 bases). V lost 0 bases, J lost 6 bases, and 9 bases lay in between. The germline CDR1 and CDR2 sequences are SGHTA and FQGNSA. This CDR3 region has 15 residues. This CDR3 reads CASSLAQGGNSPLHF. CDR3 DNA sequence: TGTGCCAGCAGCTTAGCGCAGGGTGGTAATTCACCCCTCCACTTT. The variable domain in full, completed from reference TRBV7-2 and TRBJ1-6, reads GAGVSQSPSNKVTEKGKDVELRCDPISGHTALYWYRQSLGQGLEFLIYFQGNSAPDKSGLPSDRFSAERTGGSVSTLTIQRTQQEDSAVYLCASSLAQGGNSPLHFGNGTRLTVT.

The chain recombines TRBV2 with TRBJ2-1, with 7 nucleotides matching TRBD2. J gave up 10 bases and V 7 bases, and 13 bases lay outside the gene matches. The germline V gene encodes CDR1 SNHLY and CDR2 FYNNEI. The CDR3 has 14 amino acids. CDR3 in DNA: TGTGCCAGCACGATGGTGAGCGGGGCGGGGGAGCAGTTCTTC. Protein sequence: CASTMVSGAGEQFF.

This sequence joins TRBV29-1 and TRBJ2-7; TRBD1 matches at 7 bases. The J segment lost 3 bases and the V segment lost 3 bases, leaving 2 bases of the junction unmatched. The CDR3 runs to 12 residues. CDR1 and CDR2 (germline): SQVTM, ANQGSEA. The CDR3 region is CSVEGDSYEQYF. The CDR3 coding sequence is TGCAGCGTTGAGGGGGACAGCTACGAGCAGTACTTC.

The chain is built from TRBV3-1 (or the pseudogene TRBV3-2) and TRBJ2-7; possibly TRBD1 for D (5 bases). Germline V gene lookup returns CDR1 LGHDT and CDR2 YNNKEL (reference sequence). The CDR3 contains 13 residues. V dropped 4 bases and J dropped 3 bases, with 10 bases sitting between them. The CDR3 here is CASSLSQGYEQYF. The CDR3 nucleotides are TGTGCCAGCAGCCTGTCCCAGGGCTACGAGCAGTACTTC.

The chain uses TRBV7-2 and TRBJ1-1, with D perhaps matching TRBD1 (5 bases). The germline CDR1 and CDR2 sequences are SGHTA and FQGNSA. The V end lost 6 bases, the J end lost 0 bases, and 8 bases lay between the germline ends. The CDR3 length is 13 residues. The CDR3 DNA follows: TGTGCCAGCAGTGGACACATGAACACTGAAGCTTTCTTT. It is translated as CASSGHMNTEAFF.